A selection of T cell receptor beta chains follows, all from one sample in a study of T-cell memory formation after mild COVID-19. TCRdb re-analysed the 5' RACE reads in MiXCR, keeping a single row per CDR3 protein. The data contain approximately 190,000 distinct CDR3 sequences, approximately 20% of them singletons. The sample was PBMCs or a T cell subset sorted from them (not recorded which). These receptor sequences come from an adult woman who had mild COVID-19 (a few samples of this study predate the infection). Cell type and time point are not known. The CDR3 runs from the conserved cysteine through the conserved F or W. Size is stated for part of the rows, as once, few or many counts, or as a class when the clone is expanded.

clone size: few; V gene: TRBV30; CDR3 length: 15; CDR3 protein: CAWRAGTGGKTEQYF
clone size: NA; V gene: TRBV29-1; CDR3 length: 13; CDR3 protein: CSAQGSSYNEQFF
clone size: NA; V gene: TRBV5-5; CDR3 length: 16; CDR3 protein: CASSLPGLKSGTEAFF
clone size: few; V gene: TRBV4-1; CDR3 length: 22; CDR3 protein: CASSQYSGTSGSAYQSSYEQYF
clone size: few; V gene: TRBV27; CDR3 length: 19; CDR3 protein: CASSLRIAGGRYSYNEQFF
clone size: NA; V gene: TRBV24-1; CDR3 length: 14; CDR3 protein: CATSDNSQAYEQYF
clone size: NA; V gene: TRBV10-3; CDR3 length: 13; CDR3 protein: CAISEKGRQPQHF
clone size: many; V gene: TRBV7-9; CDR3 length: 16; CDR3 protein: CASSSPEAGAMQTQYF
clone size: NA; V gene: TRBV6-2/TRBV6-3; CDR3 length: 14; CDR3 protein: CASSYGSPREEQFF
clone size: few; V gene: TRBV20-1; CDR3 length: 15; CDR3 protein: CSARDRLHLGTEAFF
clone size: few; V gene: TRBV5-4; CDR3 length: 13; CDR3 protein: CASSLGTSYGYTF
clone size: NA; V gene: TRBV20-1; CDR3 length: 15; CDR3 protein: CSARDPSGRTDTQYF
clone size: NA; V gene: TRBV7-2; CDR3 length: 15; CDR3 protein: CASSFSGTNNYGYTF
clone size: few; V gene: TRBV7-6; CDR3 length: 15; CDR3 protein: CASSFGSGVNQPQHF
clone size: few; V gene: TRBV2; CDR3 length: 11; CDR3 protein: CSQGREETQYF
clone size: NA; V gene: TRBV7-9; CDR3 length: 13; CDR3 protein: CASSQDTNNEQYF
clone size: few; V gene: TRBV25-1; CDR3 length: 14; CDR3 protein: CASSQGYSGNEQFF
clone size: many; V gene: TRBV3-1; CDR3 length: 14; CDR3 protein: CASSLRTGNTEAFF
clone size: NA; V gene: TRBV20-1; CDR3 length: 14; CDR3 protein: CSASSTDYNEKLFF
clone size: once; V gene: TRBV5-4; CDR3 length: 13; CDR3 protein: CASSLGGATEAFF
clone size: few; V gene: TRBV29-1; CDR3 length: 14; CDR3 protein: CSVAPSVESNVLTF
clone size: NA; V gene: TRBV3-1; CDR3 length: 14; CDR3 protein: CASSRGGGVSEAFF
clone size: many; V gene: TRBV20-1; CDR3 length: 15; CDR3 protein: CSARGDETSTDTQYF
clone size: few; V gene: TRBV4-3; CDR3 length: 16; CDR3 protein: CASSQDFSRGSYEQYF
clone size: NA; V gene: TRBV21-1; CDR3 length: 16; CDR3 protein: CASTQRVGIGSYEQYF
clone size: NA; V gene: TRBV5-6; CDR3 length: 13; CDR3 protein: CASSQRRLYGYTF
clone size: few; V gene: TRBV6-4; CDR3 length: 13; CDR3 protein: CASSADRGGGYTF
clone size: few; V gene: TRBV20-1; CDR3 length: 14; CDR3 protein: CSARDPDSRDTQYF
clone size: NA; V gene: TRBV7-3; CDR3 length: 13; CDR3 protein: CASSIRQGTEAFF
clone size: NA; V gene: TRBV5-1; CDR3 length: 14; CDR3 protein: CARPFLWEEETQYF
clone size: few; V gene: TRBV19; CDR3 length: 13; CDR3 protein: CASSSDRVETQYF
clone size: NA; V gene: TRBV6-5; CDR3 length: 17; CDR3 protein: CASAGTGLSSYQETQYF
clone size: NA; V gene: TRBV4-1; CDR3 length: 15; CDR3 protein: CASSQIDVLNTEAFF
clone size: few; V gene: TRBV29-1; CDR3 length: 13; CDR3 protein: CSTGTAARYGYTF
clone size: NA; V gene: TRBV5-1; CDR3 length: 14; CDR3 protein: CASSLGQPRAEAFF
clone size: few; V gene: TRBV7-2; CDR3 length: 16; CDR3 protein: CASSLAAPRGGNTIYF
clone size: NA; V gene: TRBV7-2; CDR3 length: 16; CDR3 protein: CASRTPGLPNTGELFF
clone size: NA; V gene: TRBV29-1; CDR3 length: 13; CDR3 protein: CSHGWSSYNEQFF
clone size: NA; V gene: TRBV7-2; CDR3 length: 13; CDR3 protein: CASSLDRAYEQYF
clone size: NA; V gene: TRBV7-6; CDR3 length: 15; CDR3 protein: CASSLDRAQFHEQYF
clone size: few; V gene: TRBV5-1; CDR3 length: 13; CDR3 protein: CASSRGQQDTQYF
clone size: NA; V gene: TRBV20-1; CDR3 length: 13; CDR3 protein: CSASLDLNTEAFF